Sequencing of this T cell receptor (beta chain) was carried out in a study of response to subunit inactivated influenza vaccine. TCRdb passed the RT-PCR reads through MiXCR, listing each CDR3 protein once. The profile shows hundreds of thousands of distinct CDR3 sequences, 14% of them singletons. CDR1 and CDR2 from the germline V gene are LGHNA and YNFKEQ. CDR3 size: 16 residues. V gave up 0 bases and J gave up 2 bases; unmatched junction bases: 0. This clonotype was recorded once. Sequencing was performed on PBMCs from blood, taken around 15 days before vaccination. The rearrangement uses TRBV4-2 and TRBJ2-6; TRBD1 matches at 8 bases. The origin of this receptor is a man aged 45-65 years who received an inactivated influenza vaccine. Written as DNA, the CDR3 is TGTGCCAGCAGCCAAGAGGACAGGGCTGGGGCCAACGTCCTGACTTTC. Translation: CASSQEDRAGANVLTF.